This paragraph covers one T cell receptor (beta chain) sequence. V lost 0 bases and J lost 7; bases outside the gene matches: 9. Germline loops: CDR1 SGHKS, CDR2 YYEKEE (reference sequence). This CDR3 region has 17 residues. This entry is derived from a study of regulatory T cells in long-lasting Graves disease. Time point indicated: persistent/refractory GD, antithyroid drugs over 5 years with positive TRAb. From RNA extracted from PBMCs, the TCR library was made. Diagnosing Graves' disease relied on the American Thyroid Association guidelines. CDR3-region Arm-PCR and iRepertoire HTBI primers produced the TCR beta libraries. One entry per CDR3 protein, called by TCRdb with MiXCR from the multiplex PCR reads. The sample lists about 290,000 distinct CDR3 sequences; 22% were seen once.

V usage is TRBV5-5 and J usage is TRBJ2-2, with 10 positions matching TRBD2. Here the sequenced sample was peripheral blood mononuclear cells (PBMCs), taken when the disease was refractory, from a patient treated with antithyroid drugs. The source is a female donor with Graves disease. The CDR3 reads CASSLGLAGALSGELFF. The CDR3 DNA reads TGTGCCAGCAGCTTGGGACTAGCGGGCGCCTTGAGCGGGGAGCTGTTTTTT. The full variable domain, in which reference TRBV5-5 and TRBJ2-2 provide the parts outside the CDR3, is DAGVTQSPTHLIKTRGQQVTLRCSPISGHKSVSWYQQVLGQGPQFIFQYYEKEERGRGNFPDRFSARQFPNYSSELNVNALLLGDSALYLCASSLGLAGALSGELFFGEGSRLTVL.